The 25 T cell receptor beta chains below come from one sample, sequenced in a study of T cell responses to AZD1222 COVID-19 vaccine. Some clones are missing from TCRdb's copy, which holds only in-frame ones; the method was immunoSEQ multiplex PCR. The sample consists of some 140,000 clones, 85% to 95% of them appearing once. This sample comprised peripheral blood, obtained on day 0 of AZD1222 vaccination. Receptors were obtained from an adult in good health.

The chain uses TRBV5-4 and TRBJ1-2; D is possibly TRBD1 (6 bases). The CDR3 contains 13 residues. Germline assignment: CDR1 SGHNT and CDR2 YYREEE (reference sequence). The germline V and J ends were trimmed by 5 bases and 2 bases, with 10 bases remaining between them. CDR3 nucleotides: TGTGCCAGCAGAATTACAGGGAACTATGGCTACACCTTC. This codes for CASRITGNYGYTF.

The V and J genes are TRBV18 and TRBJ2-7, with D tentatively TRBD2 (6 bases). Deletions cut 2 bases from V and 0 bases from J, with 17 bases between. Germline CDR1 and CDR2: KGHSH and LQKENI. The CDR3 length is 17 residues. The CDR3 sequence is CASSPGPVDYTSYEQYF. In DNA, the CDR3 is TGTGCCAGCTCACCAGGTCCCGTGGACTACACCTCCTACGAGCAGTACTTC.

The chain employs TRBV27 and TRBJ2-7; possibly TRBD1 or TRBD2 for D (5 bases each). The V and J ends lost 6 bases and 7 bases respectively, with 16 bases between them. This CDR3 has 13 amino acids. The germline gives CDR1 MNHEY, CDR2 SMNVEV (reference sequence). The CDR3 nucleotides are TGTGCCAGCAGGTTCCGGGACCAGCGGGAGCAGTACTTC. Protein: CASRFRDQREQYF.

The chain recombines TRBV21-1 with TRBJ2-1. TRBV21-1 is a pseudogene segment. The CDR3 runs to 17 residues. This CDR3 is CASTPSWVNRSYNEQFF. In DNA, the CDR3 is TGTGCCAGCACCCCATCCTGGGTTAATCGTTCCTACAATGAGCAGTTCTTC.

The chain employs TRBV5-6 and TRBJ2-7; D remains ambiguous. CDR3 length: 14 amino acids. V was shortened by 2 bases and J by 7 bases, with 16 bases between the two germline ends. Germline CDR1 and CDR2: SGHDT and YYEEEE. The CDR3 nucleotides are TGTGCCAGCAGCTTCGGGCAGGCCTCGAGTGAGCAGTACTTC. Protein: CASSFGQASSEQYF.

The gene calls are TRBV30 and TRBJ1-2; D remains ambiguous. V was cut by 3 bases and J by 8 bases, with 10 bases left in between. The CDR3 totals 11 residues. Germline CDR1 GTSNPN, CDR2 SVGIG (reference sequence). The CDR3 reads CAWRGGGGYTF. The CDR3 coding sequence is TGTGCCTGGAGAGGCGGAGGGGGCTACACCTTC.

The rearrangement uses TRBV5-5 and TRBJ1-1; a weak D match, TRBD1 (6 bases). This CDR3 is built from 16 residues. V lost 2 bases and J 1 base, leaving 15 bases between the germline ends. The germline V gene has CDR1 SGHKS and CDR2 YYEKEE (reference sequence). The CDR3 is CASSLLPGHRNTEAFF. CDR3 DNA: TGTGCCAGCAGCTTATTGCCGGGACACAGGAACACTGAAGCTTTCTTT.

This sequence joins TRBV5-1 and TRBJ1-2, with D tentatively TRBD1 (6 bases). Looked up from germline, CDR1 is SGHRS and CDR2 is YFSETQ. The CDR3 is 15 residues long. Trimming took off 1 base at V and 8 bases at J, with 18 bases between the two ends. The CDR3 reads CASSLRRLNTGGYTF. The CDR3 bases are TGCGCCAGCAGCTTGAGACGCTTGAATACAGGGGGCTACACCTTC. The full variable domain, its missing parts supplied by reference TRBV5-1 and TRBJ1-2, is KAGVTQTPRYLIKTRGQQVTLSCSPISGHRSVSWYQQTPGQGLQFLFEYFSETQRNKGNFPGRFSGRQFSNSRSEMNVSTLELGDSALYLCASSLRRLNTGGYTFGSGTRLTVV.

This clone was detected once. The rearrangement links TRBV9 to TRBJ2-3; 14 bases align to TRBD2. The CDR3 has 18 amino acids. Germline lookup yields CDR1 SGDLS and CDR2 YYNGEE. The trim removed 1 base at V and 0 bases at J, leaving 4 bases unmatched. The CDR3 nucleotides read TGTGCCAGCAGCGTAAGGACTAGCGGGGGGTCGAGCACAGATACGCAGTATTTT. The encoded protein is CASSVRTSGGSSTDTQYF. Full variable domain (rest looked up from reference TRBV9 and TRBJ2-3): DSGVTQTPKHLITATGQRVTLRCSPRSGDLSVYWYQQSLDQGLQFLIQYYNGEERAKGNILERFSAQQFPDLHSELNLSSLELGDSALYFCASSVRTSGGSSTDTQYFGPGTRLTVL.

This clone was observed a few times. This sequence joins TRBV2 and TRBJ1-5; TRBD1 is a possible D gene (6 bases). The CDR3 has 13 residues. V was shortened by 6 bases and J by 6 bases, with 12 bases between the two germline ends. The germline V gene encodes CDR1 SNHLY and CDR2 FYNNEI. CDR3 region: CASSQGRGQPQHF. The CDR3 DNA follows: TGTGCCAGCAGCCAGGGGCGGGGTCAGCCCCAGCATTTT.

The CDR3 region is CASTTPRPNPEQFF. The CDR3 region has the DNA TGTGCCAGCACCACACCGAGACCCAATCCGGAGCAGTTCTTC. V and J are TRBV28 and TRBJ2-1, with D unresolved. Trimming took 7 bases from V and 10 from J, leaving 20 bases between them. The CDR3 is 14 amino acids. CDR1 and CDR2 (germline): MDHEN, SYDVKM.

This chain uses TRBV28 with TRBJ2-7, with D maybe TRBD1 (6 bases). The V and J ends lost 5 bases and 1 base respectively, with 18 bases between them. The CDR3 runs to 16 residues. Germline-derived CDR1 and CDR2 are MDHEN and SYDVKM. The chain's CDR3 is CASSIQTGLPSYEQYF. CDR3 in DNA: TGTGCCAGCAGTATACAGACAGGTCTGCCTTCCTACGAGCAGTACTTC.

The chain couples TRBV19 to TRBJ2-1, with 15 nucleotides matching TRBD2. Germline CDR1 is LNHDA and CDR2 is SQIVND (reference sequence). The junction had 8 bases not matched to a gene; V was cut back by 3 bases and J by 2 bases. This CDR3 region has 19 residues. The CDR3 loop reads CASSIGLAGGPSAYNEQFF. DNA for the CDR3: TGTGCCAGTAGTATCGGACTAGCGGGAGGGCCTTCGGCCTACAATGAGCAGTTCTTC. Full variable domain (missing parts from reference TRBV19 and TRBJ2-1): DGGITQSPKYLFRKEGQNVTLSCEQNLNHDAMYWYRQDPGQGLRLIYYSQIVNDFQKGDIAEGYSVSREKKESFPLTVTSAQKNPTAFYLCASSIGLAGGPSAYNEQFFGPGTRLTVL.

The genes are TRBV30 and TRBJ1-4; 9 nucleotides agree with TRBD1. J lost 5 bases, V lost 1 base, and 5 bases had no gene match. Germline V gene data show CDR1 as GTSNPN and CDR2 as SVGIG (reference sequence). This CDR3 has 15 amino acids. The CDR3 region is CAWSGVGTGNEKLFF. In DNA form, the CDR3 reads TGTGCCTGGAGTGGGGTGGGGACAGGGAATGAAAAACTGTTTTTT.

The CDR3 DNA reads as TGCGCCAGCAGCCCCCCCGACAGGGCCGGGGAGCTGTTTTTT. The encoded protein is CASSPPDRAGELFF. The chain couples TRBV5-1 to TRBJ2-2; TRBD1 matches at 7 bases. The V gene end was trimmed by 4 bases and the J gene end by 6 bases; junction bases not matched to a gene: 6. Germline CDR1 SGHRS, CDR2 YFSETQ. This CDR3 contains 14 residues.

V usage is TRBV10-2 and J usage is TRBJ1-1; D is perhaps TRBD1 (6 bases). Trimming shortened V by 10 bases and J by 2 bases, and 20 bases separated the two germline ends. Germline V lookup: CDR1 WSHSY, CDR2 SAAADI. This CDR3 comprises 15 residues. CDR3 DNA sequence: TGCGCCACCGCGGGGGCCGTCACAGGTAACACTGAAGCTTTCTTT. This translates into CATAGAVTGNTEAFF.

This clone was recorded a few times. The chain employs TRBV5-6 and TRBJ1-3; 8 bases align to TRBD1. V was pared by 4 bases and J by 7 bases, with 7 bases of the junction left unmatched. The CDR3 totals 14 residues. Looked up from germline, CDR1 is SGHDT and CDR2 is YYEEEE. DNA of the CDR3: TGTGCCAGCAGCGGAACCGACAGGGGTAACACCATATATTTT. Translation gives CASSGTDRGNTIYF.

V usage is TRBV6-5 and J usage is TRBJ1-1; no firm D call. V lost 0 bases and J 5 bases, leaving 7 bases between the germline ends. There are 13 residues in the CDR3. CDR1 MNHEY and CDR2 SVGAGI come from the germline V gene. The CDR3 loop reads CASSYSQVTEAFF. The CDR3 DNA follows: TGTGCCAGCAGTTACTCACAAGTTACTGAAGCTTTCTTT.

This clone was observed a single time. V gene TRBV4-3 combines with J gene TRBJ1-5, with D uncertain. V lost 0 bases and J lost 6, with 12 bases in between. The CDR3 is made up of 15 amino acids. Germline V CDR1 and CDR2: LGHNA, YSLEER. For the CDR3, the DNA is TGCGCCAGCAGCCAAGAGGACGGCTCCGGTCAGCCCCAGCATTTT. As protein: CASSQEDGSGQPQHF.

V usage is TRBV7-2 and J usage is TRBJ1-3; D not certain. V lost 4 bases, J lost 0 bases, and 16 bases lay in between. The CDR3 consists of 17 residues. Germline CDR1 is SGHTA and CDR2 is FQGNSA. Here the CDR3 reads CASSSYDLLLSGNTIYF. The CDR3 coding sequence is TGTGCCAGCAGCTCATATGACCTTTTACTCTCTGGAAACACCATATATTTT.

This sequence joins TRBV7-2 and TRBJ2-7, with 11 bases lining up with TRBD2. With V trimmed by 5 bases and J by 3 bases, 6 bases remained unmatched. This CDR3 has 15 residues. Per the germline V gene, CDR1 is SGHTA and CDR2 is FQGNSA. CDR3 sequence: CASSQSSGGYYEQYF. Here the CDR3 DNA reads TGTGCCAGCAGCCAATCTAGCGGGGGGTACTACGAGCAGTACTTC.

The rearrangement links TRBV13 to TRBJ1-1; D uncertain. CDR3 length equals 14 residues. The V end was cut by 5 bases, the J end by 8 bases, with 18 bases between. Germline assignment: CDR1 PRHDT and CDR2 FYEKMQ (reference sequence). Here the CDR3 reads CASSQDGRRYEAFF. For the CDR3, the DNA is TGTGCCAGCAGCCAAGATGGACGGAGGTACGAAGCTTTCTTT.

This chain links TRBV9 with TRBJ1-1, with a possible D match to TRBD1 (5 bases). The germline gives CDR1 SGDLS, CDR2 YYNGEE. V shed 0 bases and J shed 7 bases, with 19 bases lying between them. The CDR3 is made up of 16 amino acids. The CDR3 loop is CASSVDLFGAGVEAFF. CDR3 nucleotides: TGTGCCAGCAGCGTAGACCTCTTCGGGGCGGGAGTTGAAGCTTTCTTT.

The CDR3 DNA sequence: TGTGCCAGCGGAGTCCGCCGGGACAGACCCAACAATGAGCAGTTCTTC. This gives the protein CASGVRRDRPNNEQFF. This chain joins TRBV5-8 and TRBJ2-1; 7 bases line up with TRBD1. Germline V gene data show CDR1 as SGHTS and CDR2 as YDEGEE. The ends lost 7 bases at V and 5 bases at J; junction bases unmatched: 15. The CDR3 spans 16 residues.

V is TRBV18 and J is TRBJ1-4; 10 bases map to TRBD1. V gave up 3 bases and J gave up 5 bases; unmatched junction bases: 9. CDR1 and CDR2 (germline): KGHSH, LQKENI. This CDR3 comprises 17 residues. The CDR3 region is CASSPTRPGQGNEKLFF. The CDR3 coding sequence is TGTGCCAGCTCACCTACGCGACCGGGACAGGGGAATGAAAAACTGTTTTTT.